Presented here are 14 T cell receptor beta chains from one specimen sequenced in a study of CD4+ T cells in melanoma. The data were produced by immunoSEQ multiplex PCR, yet TCRdb's version contains in-frame clones alone and is incomplete. The sample has 20,000 to 25,000 clones, 82% seen once; the top ten hold 3.6%. What was sequenced was cells from a culture (not recorded whether cultured in vitro). The receptors were gathered from a human donor with melanoma.

CDR3 sequence: CASSTGQQGETQYF. The CDR3 DNA reads TGCGCCAGCAGCACGGGACAGCAGGGAGAGACCCAGTACTTC. The chain links TRBV5-1 to TRBJ2-5, with 7 positions matching TRBD1. The CDR3 covers 14 residues. With 4 bases clipped from V and 4 bases from J, the junction kept 7 bases outside the gene matches. From germline, CDR1 is SGHRS and CDR2 YFSETQ.

In its sample, this clone was seen a few times. The rearrangement joins TRBV19 to TRBJ1-4, with 8 positions matching TRBD1. The CDR3 covers 16 residues. Germline CDR1 and CDR2: LNHDA and SQIVND (reference sequence). With 4 bases clipped from V and 2 bases from J, the junction kept 6 bases outside the gene matches. The CDR3, as DNA: TGTGCCAGTAGTAGACAGGGGAAGAGCACTAATGAAAAACTGTTTTTT. It specifies CASSRQGKSTNEKLFF.

The chain combines TRBV6-1 with TRBJ1-5; D might be TRBD1 (5 bases). The CDR3 is 19 amino acids. Trimming cost V 4 bases and J 0 bases, with 22 bases left between them. Germline CDR1 MNHNS, CDR2 SASEGT. The CDR3 bases are TGTGCCAGCAGTGTCTCACGTAGGACATACCGTTTTAGCAATCAGCCCCAGCATTTT. This sequence encodes CASSVSRRTYRFSNQPQHF.

This chain uses TRBV19 with TRBJ2-6; 8 bases fit TRBD1. CDR1 and CDR2 (germline): LNHDA, SQIVND (reference sequence). The CDR3 totals 18 residues. Trimming cost V 5 bases and J 0 bases; bases outside gene matches: 9. CDR3: CASSPSTGVLSGANVLTF. The CDR3, as DNA: TGTGCCAGTAGTCCCTCGACAGGGGTCCTCTCTGGGGCCAACGTCCTGACTTTC. The variable domain in full, completed from reference TRBV19 and TRBJ2-6, reads DGGITQSPKYLFRKEGQNVTLSCEQNLNHDAMYWYRQDPGQGLRLIYYSQIVNDFQKGDIAEGYSVSREKKESFPLTVTSAQKNPTAFYLCASSPSTGVLSGANVLTFGAGSRLTVL.

V and J are TRBV7-2 and TRBJ1-6; D is undetermined. V dropped 2 bases and J dropped 7 bases, with 9 bases sitting between them. Germline assignment: CDR1 SGHTA and CDR2 FQGNSA. This CDR3 comprises 14 residues. DNA for the CDR3: TGTGCCAGCAGCTTACCCCAAATCAATTCACCCCTCCACTTT. Protein: CASSLPQINSPLHF.

The chain employs TRBV5-1 and TRBJ2-5; TRBD1 might be the D (8 bases). This CDR3 has 15 residues. The germline V and J ends were trimmed by 0 bases and 4 bases, with 13 bases remaining between them. Germline V lookup: CDR1 SGHRS, CDR2 YFSETQ. CDR3 residues: CASSLANRGGETQYF. Written as DNA, the CDR3 is TGCGCCAGCAGCTTGGCTAACAGGGGGGGAGAGACCCAGTACTTC.

The gene calls are TRBV9 and TRBJ2-1; 9 bases match TRBD2. V lost 4 bases to trimming and J lost 5 bases; unmatched junction nucleotides: 7. CDR1 SGDLS and CDR2 YYNGEE come from the germline V gene. CDR3 length equals 15 residues. CDR3: CASSPRIAGDNEQFF. CDR3 bases: TGTGCCAGCAGCCCCCGGATAGCGGGGGACAATGAGCAGTTCTTC.

The CDR3 nucleotides are TGCGCCAGCAGCCAGCGGGGGGCCGGGCCCCGAGATCATACGCAGTATTTT. Translated, it gives CASSQRGAGPRDHTQYF. The rearrangement links TRBV4-1 to TRBJ2-3, with 8 bases lining up with TRBD2. J gave up 7 bases and V 3 bases, and 15 bases lay outside the gene matches. The CDR3 is 17 residues long. Germline values: CDR1 MGHRA, CDR2 YSYEKL.

The V and J genes are TRBV19 and TRBJ2-2; 7 nucleotides line up with TRBD1. V gave up 1 base and J gave up 5 bases; unmatched junction bases: 10. The germline V gene encodes CDR1 LNHDA and CDR2 SQIVND (reference sequence). CDR3 length: 17 residues. CDR3 nucleotide sequence: TGTGCCAGTAGTATAGCGACCACAGGGGTGAGAACCGGGGAGCTGTTTTTT. Translated: CASSIATTGVRTGELFF. The variable domain in full, completed from reference TRBV19 and TRBJ2-2, reads DGGITQSPKYLFRKEGQNVTLSCEQNLNHDAMYWYRQDPGQGLRLIYYSQIVNDFQKGDIAEGYSVSREKKESFPLTVTSAQKNPTAFYLCASSIATTGVRTGELFFGEGSRLTVL.

The chain joins TRBV18 to TRBJ1-2; D unclear. CDR3 length equals 14 residues. Per germline, CDR1 KGHSH and CDR2 LQKENI. The ends were cut back, 2 bases at V and 2 bases at J, with 9 bases in the middle. The CDR3 DNA follows: TGTGCCAGCTCACCAATGTCGGAGAACTATGGCTACACCTTC. Residues: CASSPMSENYGYTF.

This clone was observed once. The genes are TRBV27 and TRBJ2-5, with D perhaps TRBD2 (6 bases). V lost 4 bases, J lost 4 bases, and 16 bases lay in between. Germline CDR1 MNHEY, CDR2 SMNVEV (reference sequence). CDR3 length: 15 residues. The CDR3 DNA follows: TGTGCCAGCAGTTGGCGGGACGCCCAGGGAGAGACCCAGTACTTC. Translation: CASSWRDAQGETQYF.

This chain connects TRBV13 to TRBJ1-1; D not resolved. Trimming shortened V by 0 bases and J by 10 bases, and 18 bases separated the two germline ends. This CDR3 is 15 amino acids long. The V gene's germline CDR1 is PRHDT and CDR2 FYEKMQ (reference sequence). For the CDR3, the DNA is TGTGCCAGCAGCTTAGGCCTCACCGAAGGGTTTGGAGCTTTCTTT. It translates to CASSLGLTEGFGAFF.

The chain uses TRBV21-1 and TRBJ1-3. TRBV21-1 is designated a pseudogene. CDR3 length equals 12 residues. In DNA, the CDR3 is TGTGCCAGCAAGCCGGGGGGAAACACCATATATTTT. Encoded protein: CASKPGGNTIYF.

J is TRBJ2-7 and V is TRBV6-6, with D perhaps matching TRBD2 (5 bases). Trimming removed 10 bases at V and 3 bases at J, with 16 bases between. The CDR3 runs 13 residues. The germline CDR1 and CDR2 sequences are MNHNY and SVGAGI (reference sequence). CDR3 sequence: CATSYPGDYEQYF. The DNA of the CDR3 is TGTGCCACTAGCTACCCCGGAGACTACGAGCAGTACTTC.